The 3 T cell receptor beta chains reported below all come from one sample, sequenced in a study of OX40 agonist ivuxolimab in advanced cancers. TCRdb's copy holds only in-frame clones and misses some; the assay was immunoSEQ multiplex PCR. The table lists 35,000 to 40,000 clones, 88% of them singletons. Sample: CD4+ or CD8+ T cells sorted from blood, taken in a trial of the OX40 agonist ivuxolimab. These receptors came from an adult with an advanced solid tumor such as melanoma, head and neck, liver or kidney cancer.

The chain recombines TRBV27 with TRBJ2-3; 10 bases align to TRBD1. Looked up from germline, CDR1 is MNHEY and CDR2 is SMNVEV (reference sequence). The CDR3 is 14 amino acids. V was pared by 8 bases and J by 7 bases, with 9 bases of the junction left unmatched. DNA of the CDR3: TGTGCCAGCTTCCCCCTCGACAGGGGGCATACGCAGTATTTT. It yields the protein CASFPLDRGHTQYF.

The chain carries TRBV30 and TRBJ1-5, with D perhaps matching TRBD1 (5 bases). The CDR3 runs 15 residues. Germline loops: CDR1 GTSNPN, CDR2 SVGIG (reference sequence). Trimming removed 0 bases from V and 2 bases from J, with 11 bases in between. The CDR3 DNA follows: TGTGCCTGGAGTGTTGGGGGTTTGGGCAATCAGCCCCAGCATTTT. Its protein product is CAWSVGGLGNQPQHF.

DNA of the CDR3: TGCGCCAGCAGCCAAGACAGCCACCCTAGCTCCTACAATGAGCAGTTCTTC. It specifies CASSQDSHPSSYNEQFF. V and J are TRBV4-3 and TRBJ2-1; D is unresolved. CDR3 length: 17 residues. Germline V CDR1 and CDR2: LGHNA, YSLEER. V lost 0 bases, J lost 0 bases, and 12 bases lay in between.